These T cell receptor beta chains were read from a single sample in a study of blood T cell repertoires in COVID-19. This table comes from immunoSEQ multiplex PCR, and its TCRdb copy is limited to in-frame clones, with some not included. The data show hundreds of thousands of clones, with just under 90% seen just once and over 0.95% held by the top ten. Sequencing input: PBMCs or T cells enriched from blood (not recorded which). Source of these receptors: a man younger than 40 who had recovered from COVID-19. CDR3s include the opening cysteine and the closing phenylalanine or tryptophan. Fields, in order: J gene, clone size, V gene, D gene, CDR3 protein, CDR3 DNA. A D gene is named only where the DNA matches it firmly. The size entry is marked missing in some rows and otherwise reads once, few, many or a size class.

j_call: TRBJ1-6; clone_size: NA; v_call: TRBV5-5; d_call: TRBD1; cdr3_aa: CASSLTGQEGSPLHF; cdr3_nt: TGTGCCAGCAGCTTAACGGGACAGGAAGGTTCACCCCTCCACTTT
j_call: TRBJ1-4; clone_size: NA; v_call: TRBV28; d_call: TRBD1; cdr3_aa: CASSSAGTGLEKLFF; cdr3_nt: TGTGCCAGCAGTTCCGCCGGGACAGGGCTTGAAAAACTGTTTTTT
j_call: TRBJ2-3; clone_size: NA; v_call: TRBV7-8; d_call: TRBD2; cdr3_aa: CASSFRSGGPSTDTQYF; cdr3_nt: TGTGCCAGCAGCTTCCGTAGCGGGGGGCCGAGCACAGATACGCAGTATTTT
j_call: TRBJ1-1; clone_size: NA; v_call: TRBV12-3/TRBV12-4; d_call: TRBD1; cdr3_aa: CASKGAAEAFF; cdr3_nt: TGTGCCAGTAAGGGGGCTGCTGAAGCTTTCTTT
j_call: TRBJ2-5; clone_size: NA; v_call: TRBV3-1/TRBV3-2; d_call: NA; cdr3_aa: CASSQSGGSRTQYF; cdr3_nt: TGTGCCAGCAGCCAAAGTGGAGGGAGCCGGACCCAGTACTTC
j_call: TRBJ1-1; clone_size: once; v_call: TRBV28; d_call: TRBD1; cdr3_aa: CASSYVDRVKVAFF; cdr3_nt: TGTGCCAGCAGCTACGTGGACAGGGTTAAAGTGGCTTTCTTT
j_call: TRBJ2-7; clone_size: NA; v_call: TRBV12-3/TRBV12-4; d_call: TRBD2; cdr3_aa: CASSLGGAHEQYF; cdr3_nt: TGTGCCAGCAGTTTGGGAGGGGCCCACGAGCAGTACTTC
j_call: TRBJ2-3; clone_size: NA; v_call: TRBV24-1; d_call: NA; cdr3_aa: CATSGGGPSTDTQYF; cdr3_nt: TGTGCCACCAGTGGTGGCGGGCCAAGCACAGATACGCAGTATTTT
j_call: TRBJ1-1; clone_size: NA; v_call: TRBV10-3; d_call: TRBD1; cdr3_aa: CAIRRTGNTEAFF; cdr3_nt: TGTGCCATCAGACGGACAGGGAACACTGAAGCTTTCTTT
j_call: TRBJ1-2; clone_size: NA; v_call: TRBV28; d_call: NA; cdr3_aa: CASSLSPGVDYGYTF; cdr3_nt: TGTGCCAGCAGTTTAAGCCCAGGGGTCGACTATGGCTACACCTTC
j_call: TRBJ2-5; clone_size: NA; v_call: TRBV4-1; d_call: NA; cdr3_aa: CASSQQQFQETQYF; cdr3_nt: TGCGCCAGCAGCCAACAACAGTTCCAAGAGACCCAGTACTTC
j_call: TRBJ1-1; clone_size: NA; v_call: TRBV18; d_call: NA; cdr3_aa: CASSLLQGMNTEAFF; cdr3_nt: TGTGCCAGCTCACTACTCCAGGGTATGAACACTGAAGCTTTCTTT
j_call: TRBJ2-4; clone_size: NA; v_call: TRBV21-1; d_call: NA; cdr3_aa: CASSQDRGGNIQYF; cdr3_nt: TGTGCCAGCAGCCAAGACAGGGGCGGAAACATTCAGTACTTC
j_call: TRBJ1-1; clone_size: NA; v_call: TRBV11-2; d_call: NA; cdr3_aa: CASSSVRENTEAFF; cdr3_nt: TGTGCCAGCAGCTCAGTCCGGGAGAACACTGAAGCTTTCTTT
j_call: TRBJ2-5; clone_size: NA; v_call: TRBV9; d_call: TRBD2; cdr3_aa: CASSVEGGGQETQYF; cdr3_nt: TGTGCCAGCAGCGTAGAAGGCGGGGGCCAAGAGACCCAGTACTTC
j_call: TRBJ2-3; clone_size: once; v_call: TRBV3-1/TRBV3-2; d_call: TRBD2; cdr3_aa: CASSQGGGLTDTQYF; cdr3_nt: TGTGCCAGCAGCCAAGGCGGGGGGCTGACAGATACGCAGTATTTT
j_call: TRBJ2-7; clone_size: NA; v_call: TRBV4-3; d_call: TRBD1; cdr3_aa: CASSPDRGLGYEQYF; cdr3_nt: TGCGCCAGCAGCCCCGACAGGGGGTTGGGCTACGAGCAGTACTTC
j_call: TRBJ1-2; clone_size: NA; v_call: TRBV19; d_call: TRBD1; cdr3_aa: CASTRRDRGYGYTF; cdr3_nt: TGTGCCAGTACTCGCCGGGACAGGGGCTATGGCTACACCTTC
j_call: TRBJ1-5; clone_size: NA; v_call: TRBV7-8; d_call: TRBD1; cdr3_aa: CASSQDRVNQPQHF; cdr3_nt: TGTGCCAGCAGCCAAGACAGGGTTAATCAGCCCCAGCATTTT
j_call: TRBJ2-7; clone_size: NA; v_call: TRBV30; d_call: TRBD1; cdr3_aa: CAWRRDRGYEQYF; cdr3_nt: TGTGCCTGGAGACGGGACAGGGGTTACGAGCAGTACTTC
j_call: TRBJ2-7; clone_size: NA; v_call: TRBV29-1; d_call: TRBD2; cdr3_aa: CSFGGVAGYEQYF; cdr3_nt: TGCAGTTTCGGGGGGGTAGCGGGATACGAGCAGTACTTC
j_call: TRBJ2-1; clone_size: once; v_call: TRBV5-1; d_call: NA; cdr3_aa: CASSLGLSSSYNEQFF; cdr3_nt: TGCGCCAGCAGCTTGGGGCTTTCTAGCTCCTACAATGAGCAGTTCTTC
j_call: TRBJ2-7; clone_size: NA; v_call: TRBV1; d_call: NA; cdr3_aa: CTSSQDLGTKSYEQYF; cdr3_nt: TGCACCAGCAGCCAAGATCTCGGGACAAAATCCTACGAGCAGTACTTC
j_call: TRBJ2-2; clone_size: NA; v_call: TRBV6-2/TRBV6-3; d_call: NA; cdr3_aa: CASSHKGTGELFF; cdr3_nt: TGTGCCAGCAGCCACAAGGGGACCGGGGAGCTGTTTTTT
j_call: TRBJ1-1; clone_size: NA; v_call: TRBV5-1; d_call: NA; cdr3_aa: CASSLEAATGTEAFF; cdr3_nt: TGCGCCAGCAGCTTGGAGGCGGCAACGGGCACTGAAGCTTTCTTT
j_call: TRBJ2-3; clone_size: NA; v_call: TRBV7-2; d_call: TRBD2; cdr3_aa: CASSLRLAGEWNTDTQYF; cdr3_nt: TGTGCCAGCAGCTTAAGACTAGCGGGGGAGTGGAACACAGATACGCAGTATTTT
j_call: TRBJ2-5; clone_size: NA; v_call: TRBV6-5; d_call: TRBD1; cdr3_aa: CASSPRGQVETQYF; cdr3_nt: TGTGCCAGCAGTCCAAGGGGGCAGGTAGAGACCCAGTACTTC
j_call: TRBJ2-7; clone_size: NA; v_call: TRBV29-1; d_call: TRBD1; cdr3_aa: CSAGQAEYEQYF; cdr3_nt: TGCAGCGCGGGACAGGCTGAATACGAGCAGTACTTC
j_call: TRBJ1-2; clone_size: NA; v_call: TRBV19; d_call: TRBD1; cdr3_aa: CASSPPGQGYGYTF; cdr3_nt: TGTGCCAGTAGTCCACCGGGACAGGGTTATGGCTACACCTTC
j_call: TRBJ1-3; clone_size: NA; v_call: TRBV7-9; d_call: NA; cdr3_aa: CASSARLETGNTIYF; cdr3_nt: TGTGCCAGCAGCGCACGACTGGAAACTGGAAACACCATATATTTT
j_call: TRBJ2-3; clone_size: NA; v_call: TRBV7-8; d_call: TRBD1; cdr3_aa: CASSIPTGGGTDTQYF; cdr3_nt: TGTGCCAGCAGCATCCCAACAGGGGGCGGGACAGATACGCAGTATTTT
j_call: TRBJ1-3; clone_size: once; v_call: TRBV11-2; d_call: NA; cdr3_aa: CASGVNSGNTIYF; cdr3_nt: TGTGCCAGCGGAGTGAACTCTGGAAACACCATATATTTT
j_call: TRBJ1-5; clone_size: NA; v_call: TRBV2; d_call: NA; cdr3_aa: CASSVLGPSGEGQPQHF; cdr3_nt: TGTGCCAGCAGTGTGCTGGGACCGTCGGGGGAAGGTCAGCCCCAGCATTTT
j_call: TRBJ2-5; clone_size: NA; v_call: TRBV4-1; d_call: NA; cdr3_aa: CASSQEGRDQETQYF; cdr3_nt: TGCGCCAGCAGCCAAGAAGGCAGGGACCAAGAGACCCAGTACTTC
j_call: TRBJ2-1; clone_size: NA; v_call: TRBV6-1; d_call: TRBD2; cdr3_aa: CASSGASSGANNEQFF; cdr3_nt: TGTGCCAGCAGTGGGGCATCTAGCGGAGCAAACAATGAGCAGTTCTTC
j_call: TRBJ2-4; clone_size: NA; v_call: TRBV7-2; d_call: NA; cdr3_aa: CASSLAGVGNIQYF; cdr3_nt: TGTGCCAGCAGCTTAGCAGGGGTCGGTAACATTCAGTACTTC
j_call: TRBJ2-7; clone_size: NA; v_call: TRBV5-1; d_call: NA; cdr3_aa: CASSLWGGEAQYF; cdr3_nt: TGCGCCAGCAGCTTGTGGGGGGGCGAGGCTCAGTACTTC
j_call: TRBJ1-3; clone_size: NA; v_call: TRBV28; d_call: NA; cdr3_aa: CASSQMDSPGNTIYF; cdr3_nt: TGTGCCAGCAGTCAAATGGACAGTCCTGGAAACACCATATATTTT